This T cell receptor beta chain was recovered during a study of T cell responses to AZD1222 COVID-19 vaccine. Comment on this clone: The antigen remains undetermined.

The CDR3 is 11 residues long. Per the germline V gene, CDR1 is SQVTM and CDR2 is ANQGSEA. V was trimmed by 4 bases and J by 5 bases, leaving 9 bases between them. Clones were sequenced by immunoSEQ multiplex PCR, and TCRdb holds only the in-frame ones, with some missing. This repertoire shows some 150,000 clones, about 93% found once; its top ten account for about 1.9%. Study-wide results and limits: A mostly white British donor set with more females was recruited, and clonal diversity was possibly underestimated.

This TCR derives from an adult in good health. The sample consisted of peripheral blood, taken on day 0 of AZD1222 vaccination. V and J are TRBV29-1 and TRBJ2-7; tentative D call: TRBD2 (5 bases). Here the CDR3 reads CSVVTGNEQYF. CDR3 sequence (DNA): TGCAGCGTTGTTACGGGGAACGAGCAGTACTTC.